Included here is one T cell receptor beta chain sequence, with context. Antigen: not known. TRBV12-4/TRBJ1-2 clonotypes were amplified with adaptor-ligated barcode primers. Each CDR3 protein is one row after TCRdb ran MiXCR on the multiplex PCR reads. The sample consists of 1,300 to 1,500 distinct CDR3 sequences, approximately 15% of them appearing once. Study observations and caveats: Naive CD4+ cells shared 10% to 15% of tumor Treg sequences. In terms of TCR gene usage, tumor memory CD4+ T cells clustered together with blood and lymph node memory CD4+ cells, as well as with lymph node naive CD4+ cells. Tumor Treg TCRs overlapped most with tumor naive CD4+ cells.

Naive CD4+ cells had CD25+ Tregs removed. The trim removed 3 bases at V and 4 bases at J, leaving 3 bases unmatched. The CDR3 covers 14 residues. The genes are TRBV12-3 or TRBV12-4 and TRBJ1-2, with 9 bases that match TRBD1. The TCR originated in a female donor with breast cancer. Sequencing used naive CD4+ T cells sorted from blood. The sample's subset: naive CD4+ T cells, CD4+CD45RA+CD25-. The CDR3 region is CASSFRTGVYGYTF. CDR3 coding DNA: TGTGCCAGCAGTTTTCGGACAGGGGTCTATGGCTACACCTTC.